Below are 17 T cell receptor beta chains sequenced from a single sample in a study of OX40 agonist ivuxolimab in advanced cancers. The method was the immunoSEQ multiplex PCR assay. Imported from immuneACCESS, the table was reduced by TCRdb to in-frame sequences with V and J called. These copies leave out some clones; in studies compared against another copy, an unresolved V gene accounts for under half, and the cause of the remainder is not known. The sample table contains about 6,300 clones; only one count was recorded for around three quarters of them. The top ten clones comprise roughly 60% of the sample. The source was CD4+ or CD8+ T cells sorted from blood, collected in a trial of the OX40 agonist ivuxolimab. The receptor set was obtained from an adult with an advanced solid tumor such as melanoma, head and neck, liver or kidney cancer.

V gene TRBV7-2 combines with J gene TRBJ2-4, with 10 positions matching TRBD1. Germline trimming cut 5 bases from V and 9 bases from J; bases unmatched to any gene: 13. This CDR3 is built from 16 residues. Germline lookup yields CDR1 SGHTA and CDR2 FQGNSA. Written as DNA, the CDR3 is TGTGCCAGCAGCATACGGGACAGGGGATTGTTCGGCATTCAGTACTTC. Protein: CASSIRDRGLFGIQYF.

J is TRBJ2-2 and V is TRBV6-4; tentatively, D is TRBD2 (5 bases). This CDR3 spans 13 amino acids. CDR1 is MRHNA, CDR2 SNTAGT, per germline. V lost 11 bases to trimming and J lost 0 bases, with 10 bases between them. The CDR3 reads CAARETNTGELFF. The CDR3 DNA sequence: TGTGCCGCCCGGGAAACGAACACCGGGGAGCTGTTTTTT.

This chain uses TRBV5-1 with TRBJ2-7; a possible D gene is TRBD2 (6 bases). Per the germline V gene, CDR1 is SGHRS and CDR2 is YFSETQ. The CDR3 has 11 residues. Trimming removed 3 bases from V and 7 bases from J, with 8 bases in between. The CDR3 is CASSSGREQYF. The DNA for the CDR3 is TGCGCCAGCAGCTCAGGGAGGGAGCAGTACTTC. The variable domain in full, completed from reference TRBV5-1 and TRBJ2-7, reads KAGVTQTPRYLIKTRGQQVTLSCSPISGHRSVSWYQQTPGQGLQFLFEYFSETQRNKGNFPGRFSGRQFSNSRSEMNVSTLELGDSALYLCASSSGREQYFGPGTRLTVT.

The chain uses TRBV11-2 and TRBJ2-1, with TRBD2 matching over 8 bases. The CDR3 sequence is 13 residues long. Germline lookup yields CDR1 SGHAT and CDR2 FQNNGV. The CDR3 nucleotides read TGTGCTTGTGCGGGGGGATCCTACAATGAGCAGTTCTTC. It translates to CACAGGSYNEQFF.

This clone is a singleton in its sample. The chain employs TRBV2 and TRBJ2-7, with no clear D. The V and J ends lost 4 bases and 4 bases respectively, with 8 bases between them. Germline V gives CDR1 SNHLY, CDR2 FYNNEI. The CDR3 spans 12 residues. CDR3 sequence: CASSVSRYEQYF. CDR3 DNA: TGTGCCAGCAGTGTGTCGCGTTACGAGCAGTACTTC.

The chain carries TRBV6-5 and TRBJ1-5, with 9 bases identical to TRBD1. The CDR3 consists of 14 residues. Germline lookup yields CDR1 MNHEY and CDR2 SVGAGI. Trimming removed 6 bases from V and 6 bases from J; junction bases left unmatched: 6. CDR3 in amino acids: CASSKTGGFQPQHF. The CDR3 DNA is TGTGCCAGCAGCAAGACAGGGGGTTTTCAGCCCCAGCATTTT.

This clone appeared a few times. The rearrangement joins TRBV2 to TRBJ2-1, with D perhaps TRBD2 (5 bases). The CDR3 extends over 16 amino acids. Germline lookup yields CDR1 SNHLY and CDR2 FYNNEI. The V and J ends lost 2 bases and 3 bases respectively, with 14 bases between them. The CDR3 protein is CASSESTRVDYNEQFF. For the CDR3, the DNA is TGTGCCAGCAGTGAATCGACGAGGGTTGACTACAATGAGCAGTTCTTC. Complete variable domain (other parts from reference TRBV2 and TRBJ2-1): EPEVTQTPSHQVTQMGQEVILRCVPISNHLYFYWYRQILGQKVEFLVSFYNNEISEKSEIFDDQFSVERPDGSNFTLKIRSTKLEDSAMYFCASSESTRVDYNEQFFGPGTRLTVL.

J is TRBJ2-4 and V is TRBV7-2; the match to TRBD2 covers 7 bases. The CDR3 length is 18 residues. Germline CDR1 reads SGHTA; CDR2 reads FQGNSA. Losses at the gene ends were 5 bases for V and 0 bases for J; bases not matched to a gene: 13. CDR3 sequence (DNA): TGTGCCAGCAGCCCCGAACACCGGGACTACTTAGCCAAAAACATTCAGTACTTC. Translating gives CASSPEHRDYLAKNIQYF.

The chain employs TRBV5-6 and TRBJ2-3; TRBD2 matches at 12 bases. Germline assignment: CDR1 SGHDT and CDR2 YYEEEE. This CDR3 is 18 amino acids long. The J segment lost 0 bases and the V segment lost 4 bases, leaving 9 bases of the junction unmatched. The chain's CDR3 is CASSPILLAGGSTDTQYF. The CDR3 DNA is TGTGCCAGCAGCCCGATCTTACTAGCGGGAGGTAGCACAGATACGCAGTATTTT.

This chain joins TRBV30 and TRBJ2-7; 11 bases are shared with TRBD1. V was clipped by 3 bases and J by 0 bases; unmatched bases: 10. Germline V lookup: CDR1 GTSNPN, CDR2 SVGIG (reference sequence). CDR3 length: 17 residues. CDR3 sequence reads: CAWSPDRGQSLSYEQYF. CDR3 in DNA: TGTGCCTGGAGCCCGGACAGGGGGCAGAGTCTCTCCTACGAGCAGTACTTC.

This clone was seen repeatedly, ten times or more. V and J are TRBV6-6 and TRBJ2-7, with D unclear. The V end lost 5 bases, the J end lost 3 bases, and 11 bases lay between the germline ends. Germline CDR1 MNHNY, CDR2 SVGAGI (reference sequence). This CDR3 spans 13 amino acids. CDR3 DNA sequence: TGTGCCAGCAGTCCCGAGGCCCGCTACGAGCAGTACTTC. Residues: CASSPEARYEQYF.

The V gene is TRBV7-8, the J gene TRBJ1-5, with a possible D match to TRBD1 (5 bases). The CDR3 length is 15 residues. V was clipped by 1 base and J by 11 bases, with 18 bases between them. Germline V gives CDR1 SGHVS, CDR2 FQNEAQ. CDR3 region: CASSLESGSLGAQHF. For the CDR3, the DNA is TGTGCCAGCAGCTTAGAGTCCGGATCCCTGGGGGCCCAGCATTTT.

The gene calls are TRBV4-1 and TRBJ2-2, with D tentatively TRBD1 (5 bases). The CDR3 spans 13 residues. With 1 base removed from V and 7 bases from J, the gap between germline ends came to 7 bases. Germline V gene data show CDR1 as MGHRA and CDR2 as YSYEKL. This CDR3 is CASSQGRGGELFF. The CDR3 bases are TGCGCCAGCAGCCAAGGAAGGGGCGGGGAGCTGTTTTTT.

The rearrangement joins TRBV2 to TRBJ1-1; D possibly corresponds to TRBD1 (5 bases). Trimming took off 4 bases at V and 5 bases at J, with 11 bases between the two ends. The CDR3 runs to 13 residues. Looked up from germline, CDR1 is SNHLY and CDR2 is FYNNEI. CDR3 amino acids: CASSAGKMTEAFF. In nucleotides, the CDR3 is TGTGCCAGCAGTGCAGGGAAAATGACTGAAGCTTTCTTT.

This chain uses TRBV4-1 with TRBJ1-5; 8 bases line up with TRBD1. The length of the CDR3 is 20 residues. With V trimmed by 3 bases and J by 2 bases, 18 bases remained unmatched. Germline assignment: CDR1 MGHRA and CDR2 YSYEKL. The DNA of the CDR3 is TGCGCCAGCAGCCACTACTCCTACAGGACAGGGATTAGTCGCAATCAGCCCCAGCATTTT. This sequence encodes CASSHYSYRTGISRNQPQHF.

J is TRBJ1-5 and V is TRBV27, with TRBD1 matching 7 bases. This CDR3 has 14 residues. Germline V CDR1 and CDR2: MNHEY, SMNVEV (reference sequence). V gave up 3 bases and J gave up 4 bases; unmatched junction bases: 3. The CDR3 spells CASSLTGRNQPQHF. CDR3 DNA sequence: TGTGCCAGCAGTTTGACAGGGAGGAATCAGCCCCAGCATTTT.

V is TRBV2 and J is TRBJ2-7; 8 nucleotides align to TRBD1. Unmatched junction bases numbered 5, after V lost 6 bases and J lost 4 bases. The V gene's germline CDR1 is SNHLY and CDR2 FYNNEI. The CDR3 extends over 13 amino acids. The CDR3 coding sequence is TGTGCCAGCAGAACAGGGGGGAGGTACGAGCAGTACTTC. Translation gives CASRTGGRYEQYF.